The 21 T cell receptor beta chains reported below all come from one sample, sequenced in a study of CD8+CD57+ T cells in acquired aplastic anemia. Selection for sequencing was limited to patients who had shown CD8+CD57+ cell expansion by flow cytometry. Investigators profiled TCR beta VDJ and CDR3 from genomic DNA template. TCRdb recomputed calls from the reads with MiXCR, one row per CDR3 protein. In the table there are roughly 160,000 distinct CDR3 sequences, 70% to 80% of which are singletons. The sequencing input was sorted CD4+, CD8+, or CD8+CD57+ T cells (not recorded which) from PBMCs. The receptors come from a human donor with aplastic anemia.

This clonotype was seen a handful of times. This chain joins TRBV20-1 and TRBJ2-7; weak D call: TRBD1 (7 bases). CDR3 length equals 13 residues. Per germline, CDR1 DFQATT and CDR2 SNEGSKA (reference sequence). Between the trimmed V and J ends, which lost 3 bases and 3 bases, there was a span of 12 bases. The CDR3 DNA is TGCAGTGCTAGCCAGGGGGGTGACTACGAGCAGTACTTC. Translated, it gives CSASQGGDYEQYF.

Note on this clonotype: Compared with germline, one end of the junction differs, possibly owing to a read error. The rearrangement links TRBV29-1 to TRBJ1-1; D is ambiguous. From germline, CDR1 is SQVTM and CDR2 ANQGSEA. The CDR3 has 13 amino acids. The CDR3 region has the DNA TGCAGCGTTGAAGAGGGGATTGGGGTTGAAACTTTCTTT. Translated: CSVEEGIGVETFF.

This chain joins TRBV29-1 and TRBJ2-7; 13 bases agree with TRBD2. In germline, CDR1 is SQVTM, CDR2 ANQGSEA. V lost 7 bases and J lost 3; bases outside the gene matches: 3. The CDR3 covers 13 residues. The CDR3 region has the DNA TGCAGCGCCCGACTAGCGGGAGGCTACGAGCAGTACTTC. It codes for CSARLAGGYEQYF.

The rearrangement uses TRBV28 and TRBJ2-1, with D perhaps matching TRBD2 (6 bases). Trimming stripped 1 base from V and 5 bases from J, with 12 bases between. The CDR3 contains 15 residues. Germline CDR1 reads MDHEN; CDR2 reads SYDVKM. The CDR3 loop is CASSLSGERDNEQFF. For the CDR3, the DNA is TGTGCCAGCAGTTTATCGGGGGAGCGGGACAATGAGCAGTTCTTC.

This clonotype was observed a handful of times. CDR3 nucleotides: TGTGCCAGCAGTGGGGACACGCAAAGCTATGGCTACACCTTC. Translation gives CASSGDTQSYGYTF. The chain couples TRBV2 to TRBJ1-2; D may be TRBD1 (6 bases). The ends were cut back, 4 bases at V and 4 bases at J, with 13 bases in the middle. CDR3 length: 14 amino acids. The germline V gene has CDR1 SNHLY and CDR2 FYNNEI.

This sequence joins TRBV19 and TRBJ2-6, with D possibly matching TRBD1 (6 bases). Trimming removed 2 bases from V and 0 bases from J, with 17 bases in between. This CDR3 spans 19 amino acids. Germline CDR1 reads LNHDA; CDR2 reads SQIVND (reference sequence). CDR3 nucleotides: TGTGCCAGTAGTATAATAACCGGGACACGGAACTCTGGGGCCAACGTCCTGACTTTC. Translation gives CASSIITGTRNSGANVLTF.

This chain links TRBV7-7 with TRBJ2-1, with D hard to call. This CDR3 comprises 14 residues. CDR1 is SSHAT and CDR2 is FNYEAQ in the germline V gene (reference sequence). V lost 1 base to trimming and J lost 1 base, with 5 bases between them. The CDR3 reads CASSLEGSYNEQFF. The CDR3 DNA follows: TGTGCCAGCAGCTTAGAGGGTTCCTACAATGAGCAGTTCTTC.

This clonotype was seen more than once but under ten times. The chain couples TRBV7-2 to TRBJ2-3; 9 bases match TRBD2. Germline CDR1 reads SGHTA; CDR2 reads FQGNSA. With 8 bases clipped from V and 3 bases from J, the junction kept 6 bases outside the gene matches. This CDR3 has 14 residues. The CDR3 spells CASSPGLATDTQYF. The CDR3, as DNA: TGTGCCAGCTCGCCGGGACTAGCAACAGATACGCAGTATTTT.

The chain employs TRBV20-1 and TRBJ2-7; TRBD2 might be the D (5 bases). The CDR3 length is 12 residues. The V and J ends lost 3 bases and 0 bases respectively, with 6 bases between them. CDR1 and CDR2 (germline): DFQATT, SNEGSKA (reference sequence). The CDR3 here is CSASEGSYEQYF. The CDR3, as DNA: TGCAGTGCTAGTGAGGGCTCCTACGAGCAGTACTTC.

The chain couples TRBV7-2 to TRBJ1-2; D is perhaps TRBD1 (5 bases). V dropped 0 bases and J dropped 4 bases, with 21 bases sitting between them. The CDR3 contains 18 residues. The V gene's germline CDR1 is SGHTA and CDR2 FQGNSA. CDR3 coding DNA: TGTGCCAGCAGCTTAGCTGCGGCAGGGTCCTATTTTTCCTATGGCTACACCTTC. It codes for CASSLAAAGSYFSYGYTF. The full variable domain, with the rest looked up from reference TRBV7-2 and TRBJ1-2, is GAGVSQSPSNKVTEKGKDVELRCDPISGHTALYWYRQSLGQGLEFLIYFQGNSAPDKSGLPSDRFSAERTGGSVSTLTIQRTQQEDSAVYLCASSLAAAGSYFSYGYTFGSGTRLTVV.

The rearrangement links TRBV5-1 to TRBJ2-7, with D possibly being TRBD1 or TRBD2 (5 bases each). Germline values: CDR1 SGHRS, CDR2 YFSETQ. V lost 0 bases and J lost 2, with 18 bases in between. The CDR3 spans 17 residues. The CDR3 region has the DNA TGCGCCAGCAGCTTGGGTGTGCGAGGGGTCCGAACCTACGAGCAGTACTTC. It is translated as CASSLGVRGVRTYEQYF.

The chain has TRBV9 and TRBJ1-6; D may be TRBD1 (5 bases). Trimming took 3 bases from V and 9 from J, leaving 16 bases between them. Per germline, CDR1 SGDLS and CDR2 YYNGEE. The CDR3 sequence is 15 residues long. The CDR3 nucleotides read TGTGCCAGCAGCGCAATTGGGGGTGAGGCTTCACCCCTCCACTTT. This sequence encodes CASSAIGGEASPLHF.

This clonotype appeared many times. The chain employs TRBV24-1 and TRBJ2-1; D is perhaps TRBD1 or TRBD2 (5 bases each). V was pared by 3 bases and J by 8 bases, with 19 bases between. This CDR3 region has 16 residues. Germline V lookup: CDR1 KGHDR, CDR2 SFDVKD. The CDR3 loop is CATSDPVALGADEQFF. CDR3 coding DNA: TGTGCCACCAGTGATCCTGTAGCGCTCGGGGCCGATGAGCAGTTCTTC.

The table lists this clonotype with a few counts. This chain connects TRBV7-3 to TRBJ2-3; 7 nucleotides align to TRBD2. Trimming cost V 2 bases and J 0 bases; bases outside gene matches: 5. The CDR3 consists of 16 residues. Germline CDR1 is SGHTA and CDR2 is FQGTGA. The CDR3 is CASSLQASGSTDTQYF. Written as DNA, the CDR3 is TGTGCCAGCAGCTTACAGGCTAGCGGCAGCACAGATACGCAGTATTTT.

This chain connects TRBV12-3 or TRBV12-4 to TRBJ2-2; 15 nucleotides match TRBD2. Trimming removed 1 base from V and 7 bases from J; junction bases left unmatched: 4. The CDR3 extends over 17 amino acids. CDR3 loop: CASSLGTSGRADGELFF. The DNA for the CDR3 is TGTGCCAGCAGTTTAGGGACTAGCGGGAGGGCCGACGGGGAGCTGTTTTTT.

V gene TRBV9 combines with J gene TRBJ2-7; 7 bases line up with TRBD2. The J segment lost 3 bases and the V segment lost 7 bases, leaving 7 bases of the junction unmatched. Per the germline V gene, CDR1 is SGDLS and CDR2 is YYNGEE. The CDR3 is made up of 13 amino acids. The CDR3 is CASWEGRGYEQYF. CDR3 DNA: TGTGCCAGCTGGGAGGGAAGGGGCTACGAGCAGTACTTC.

The table lists this clonotype with a few counts. The chain employs TRBV7-2 and TRBJ2-5, with 7 positions matching TRBD1. CDR1 is SGHTA, CDR2 FQGNSA, per germline. The trim removed 5 bases at V and 1 base at J, leaving 16 bases unmatched. The CDR3 contains 18 residues. The CDR3 loop reads CASSPPNRDSPAQETQYF. The CDR3 DNA is TGTGCCAGCAGCCCTCCCAACCGGGACAGCCCAGCCCAAGAGACCCAGTACTTC. The complete variable domain, with remaining parts taken from reference TRBV7-2 and TRBJ2-5, reads GAGVSQSPSNKVTEKGKDVELRCDPISGHTALYWYRQSLGQGLEFLIYFQGNSAPDKSGLPSDRFSAERTGGSVSTLTIQRTQQEDSAVYLCASSPPNRDSPAQETQYFGPGTRLLVL.

V gene TRBV7-8 combines with J gene TRBJ2-7, with 8 bases aligning to TRBD1. Germline V gene data show CDR1 as SGHVS and CDR2 as FQNEAQ. The CDR3 consists of 15 residues. V shed 1 base, J shed 5 bases, and the junction held 7 bases outside the gene matches. CDR3 in DNA: TGTGCCAGCAGCTTAGTTACCCAGGGGGCCCACGAGCAGTACGTC. Translation gives CASSLVTQGAHEQYV.

The rearrangement links TRBV9 to TRBJ1-2; D remains ambiguous. Germline-derived CDR1 and CDR2 are SGDLS and YYNGEE. CDR3 length: 16 residues. The V and J ends lost 0 bases and 0 bases respectively, with 12 bases between them. CDR3 DNA: TGTGCCAGCAGCGTAGAGGCGGGATCCCCTAACTATGGCTACACCTTC. This sequence encodes CASSVEAGSPNYGYTF.

This clonotype came up once. CDR3 nucleotides: TGTGCCAGTAGTACCCGGACAGGGGCGGCTAATTCACCCCTCCACTTT. It specifies CASSTRTGAANSPLHF. V gene TRBV19 combines with J gene TRBJ1-6, with 9 bases aligning to TRBD1. Germline CDR1 LNHDA, CDR2 SQIVND (reference sequence). Germline trimming cut 4 bases from V and 6 bases from J; bases unmatched to any gene: 7. The CDR3 consists of 16 residues.

The chain couples TRBV5-1 to TRBJ2-1, with TRBD2 identical over 8 bases. V lost 4 bases, J lost 4 bases, and 7 bases stayed unmatched. This CDR3 has 15 residues. Germline lookup yields CDR1 SGHRS and CDR2 YFSETQ. This chain's CDR3 is CASSIGTSGYNEQFF. As DNA, the CDR3 is TGCGCCAGCAGCATTGGTACTAGCGGATACAATGAGCAGTTCTTC.